The 27 T cell receptor beta chains in this list originate from one sample, sequenced in a study of cytomegalovirus exposure and HLA in healthy donors. With 60 Vbeta and 13 Jbeta primers, the PCR was carried out. The assay was immunoSEQ multiplex PCR, and TCRdb's table has in-frame clones only and misses some. The repertoire consists of over 200,000 clones, with around 85% occurring once and the leading ten covering roughly 1.3%. Sequenced sample: PBMCs. The source is a human donor in good health.

This clone was picked up one time. J is TRBJ2-1 and V is TRBV29-1; 7 nucleotides line up with TRBD2. The CDR3 extends over 14 amino acids. The germline CDR1 and CDR2 sequences are SQVTM and ANQGSEA. The CDR3 DNA reads as TGCAGTTCGGAAGGCGGGAGCAGGGTCTATGAGCAGTTCTTC. Translated: CSSEGGSRVYEQFF.

The chain carries TRBV2 and TRBJ2-5; 10 nucleotides agree with TRBD2. CDR1 is SNHLY, CDR2 FYNNEI, per germline. V lost 5 bases to trimming and J lost 7 bases; unmatched junction nucleotides: 10. CDR3 length: 15 amino acids. CDR3 sequence (DNA): TGTGCCAGCAGTACGCCGAGCGGGAGGGTAGGGACCCAGTACTTC. Its protein is CASSTPSGRVGTQYF. Complete variable domain (other parts from reference TRBV2 and TRBJ2-5): EPEVTQTPSHQVTQMGQEVILRCVPISNHLYFYWYRQILGQKVEFLVSFYNNEISEKSEIFDDQFSVERPDGSNFTLKIRSTKLEDSAMYFCASSTPSGRVGTQYFGPGTRLLVL.

The chain recombines TRBV9 with TRBJ1-1, with no clear D. CDR3 size: 13 residues. V was trimmed by 2 bases and J by 8 bases, leaving 13 bases between them. The germline CDR1 and CDR2 sequences are SGDLS and YYNGEE. The CDR3 loop is CASSVTLFREAFF. The DNA of the CDR3 is TGTGCCAGCAGCGTCACTCTGTTTCGGGAAGCTTTCTTT.

Notes on this clone: Its ends do not fully match the called genes, so a read error is possible. The rearrangement uses TRBV18 and TRBJ2-3; 12 bases align to TRBD2. CDR3 length: 19 residues. CDR1 and CDR2 (germline): KGHSH, LQKENI. The CDR3 region is CASLPPLGLAGRFTDTQYF. CDR3 in DNA: TGTGCCAGCTTACCACCTCTCGGACTAGCGGGAAGATTCACAGATACGCAGTATTTT. Based on the CDR3 plus reference TRBV18 and TRBJ2-3, the full variable domain is NAGVMQNPRHLVRRRGQEARLRCSPMKGHSHVYWYRQLPEEGLKFMVYLQKENIIDESGMPKERFSAEFPKEGPSILRIQQVVRGDSAAYFCASLPPLGLAGRFTDTQYFGPGTRLTVL.

The V and J genes are TRBV19 and TRBJ2-3; TRBD1 matches 11 bases. CDR3 length: 16 residues. Per germline, CDR1 LNHDA and CDR2 SQIVND (reference sequence). J gave up 5 bases and V 6 bases, and 10 bases lay outside the gene matches. CDR3 nucleotides: TGTGCCAGTAGCGAACGGGACAGGGGGTTTAGAGATACGCAGTATTTT. It is translated as CASSERDRGFRDTQYF. Looking up the rest from reference TRBV19 and TRBJ2-3 gives the full variable domain: DGGITQSPKYLFRKEGQNVTLSCEQNLNHDAMYWYRQDPGQGLRLIYYSQIVNDFQKGDIAEGYSVSREKKESFPLTVTSAQKNPTAFYLCASSERDRGFRDTQYFGPGTRLTVL.

V usage is TRBV5-5 and J usage is TRBJ2-2; 7 positions match TRBD1. The germline CDR1 and CDR2 sequences are SGHKS and YYEKEE (reference sequence). The V segment lost 2 bases and the J segment 4 bases; nucleotides outside the gene matches: 17. This CDR3 region has 19 residues. As DNA, the CDR3 is TGTGCCAGCAGCTTCATTTTTCCTGCCCCGGGGACAGTCACCGGGGAGCTGTTTTTT. As protein: CASSFIFPAPGTVTGELFF. Full variable domain (missing parts from reference TRBV5-5 and TRBJ2-2): DAGVTQSPTHLIKTRGQQVTLRCSPISGHKSVSWYQQVLGQGPQFIFQYYEKEERGRGNFPDRFSARQFPNYSSELNVNALLLGDSALYLCASSFIFPAPGTVTGELFFGEGSRLTVL.

This chain links TRBV5-4 with TRBJ2-7, with 9 bases fitting TRBD1. Germline values: CDR1 SGHNT, CDR2 YYREEE (reference sequence). V gave up 4 bases and J gave up 2 bases; unmatched junction bases: 4. This CDR3 is built from 14 residues. CDR3 bases: TGTGCCAGCAGCCCTGGACAGGGGCCCTACGAGCAGTACTTC. The encoded protein is CASSPGQGPYEQYF.

V is TRBV14 and J is TRBJ2-1, with a tentative D call TRBD1 (6 bases). The CDR3 runs 13 residues. Trimming stripped 4 bases from V and 6 bases from J, with 10 bases between. Germline values: CDR1 SGHDN, CDR2 FVKESK. As DNA, the CDR3 is TGTGCCAGCAGCCGACAGGTGCTCAATGAGCAGTTCTTC. Protein product: CASSRQVLNEQFF.

With respect to this clone: At one of its ends the junction is not consistent with the germline gene, which may arise from a read error. The V and J genes are TRBV7-9 and TRBJ2-7; D is perhaps TRBD1 (5 bases). CDR3 length: 14 residues. CDR1 is SEHNR and CDR2 is FQNEAQ in the germline V gene (reference sequence). CDR3 bases: TGTTCCAGCAGCTTCGACAGAGACCCCCACGAGCAGTACTTC. Translation gives CSSSFDRDPHEQYF.

The DNA of the CDR3 is TGTGCCAGCAGCCACGGACAGGGAGCCTACGAGCAGTACTTC. Translation gives CASSHGQGAYEQYF. The chain employs TRBV11-2 and TRBJ2-7; 8 bases align to TRBD1. V shed 5 bases, J shed 2 bases, and the junction held 5 bases outside the gene matches. CDR1 and CDR2 from the germline V gene are SGHAT and FQNNGV. This CDR3 spans 14 amino acids.

This chain uses TRBV7-9 with TRBJ2-1; 10 nucleotides agree with TRBD2. Germline lookup yields CDR1 SEHNR and CDR2 FQNEAQ (reference sequence). Trimming cost V 3 bases and J 8 bases; bases outside gene matches: 7. The length of the CDR3 is 15 residues. As DNA, the CDR3 is TGTGCCAGCAGCTTGAGGACTAGCGGAATCCATGAGCAGTTCTTC. It codes for CASSLRTSGIHEQFF.

V gene TRBV6-5 combines with J gene TRBJ2-7, with 9 bases that match TRBD1. Unmatched junction bases numbered 10, after V lost 2 bases and J lost 5 bases. Germline assignment: CDR1 MNHEY and CDR2 SVGAGI. CDR3 size: 16 residues. DNA for the CDR3: TGTGCCAGCAGTTACCACCCAGGGACAGGGAGAAACGAGCAGTACTTC. This sequence encodes CASSYHPGTGRNEQYF.

Only a few counts were recorded for this clone. This chain links TRBV19 with TRBJ2-7, with 12 nucleotides matching TRBD1. Trimming took 8 bases from V and 5 from J; bases not matched to a gene: 4. The CDR3 loop spans 13 amino acids. Germline values: CDR1 LNHDA, CDR2 SQIVND (reference sequence). This chain's CDR3 is CASGDRGRDEQYF. CDR3 DNA sequence: TGTGCCAGTGGGGACAGGGGGCGCGACGAGCAGTACTTC.

This clone was seen a single time. The rearrangement uses TRBV7-9 and TRBJ2-1; TRBD2 agrees at 14 bases. This CDR3 is built from 16 residues. CDR1 SEHNR and CDR2 FQNEAQ come from the germline V gene (reference sequence). After removal of 5 bases from V and 5 bases from J, the junction contained 5 bases not matched to a gene. The CDR3 loop reads CASSVSGLAGDNEQFF. The CDR3 bases are TGTGCCAGCAGCGTGTCGGGACTAGCGGGGGACAATGAGCAGTTCTTC. Filled out from reference TRBV7-9 and TRBJ2-1, the complete variable domain reads DTGVSQNPRHKITKRGQNVTFRCDPISEHNRLYWYRQTLGQGPEFLTYFQNEAQLEKSRLLSDRFSAERPKGSFSTLEIQRTEQGDSAMYLCASSVSGLAGDNEQFFGPGTRLTVL.

The chain couples TRBV7-9 to TRBJ2-5; 7 bases align to TRBD1. Trimming removed 4 bases from V and 5 bases from J; junction bases left unmatched: 7. Germline V lookup: CDR1 SEHNR, CDR2 FQNEAQ (reference sequence). This CDR3 spans 14 amino acids. CDR3 DNA: TGTGCCAGCAGCTCCGACAGGGATCGTGAGACCCAGTACTTC. Protein sequence: CASSSDRDRETQYF. The whole variable domain, filled in from reference TRBV7-9 and TRBJ2-5, reads DTGVSQNPRHKITKRGQNVTFRCDPISEHNRLYWYRQTLGQGPEFLTYFQNEAQLEKSRLLSDRFSAERPKGSFSTLEIQRTEQGDSAMYLCASSSDRDRETQYFGPGTRLLVL.

The gene calls are TRBV18 and TRBJ2-2, with no clear D. CDR3 length equals 12 residues. The germline gives CDR1 KGHSH, CDR2 LQKENI. Trimming removed 8 bases from V and 2 bases from J, with 6 bases in between. The CDR3 reads CASTYNTGELFF. The CDR3 DNA reads TGTGCCAGCACCTACAACACCGGGGAGCTGTTTTTT.

A single count supports this clone. J is TRBJ1-2 and V is TRBV5-1, with TRBD1 matching 7 bases. Germline CDR1 is SGHRS and CDR2 is YFSETQ. V lost 4 bases and J lost 0; bases outside the gene matches: 9. There are 16 residues in the CDR3. The CDR3 nucleotides are TGCGCCAGCAGCGGGCCGACAGGGCCAGCTAACTATGGCTACACCTTC. It yields the protein CASSGPTGPANYGYTF.

The chain couples TRBV27 to TRBJ1-2, with 7 bases identical to TRBD1. The germline V gene encodes CDR1 MNHEY and CDR2 SMNVEV (reference sequence). The CDR3 consists of 15 residues. The junction had 9 bases not matched to a gene; V was cut back by 4 bases and J by 4 bases. The CDR3 region has the DNA TGTGCCAGCAGTTCTCAAGGGACAGCAGTCTATGGCTACACCTTC. Amino acid sequence: CASSSQGTAVYGYTF.

This clone was seen once. This chain uses TRBV7-2 with TRBJ2-1, with 14 bases aligning to TRBD2. V was clipped by 4 bases and J by 7 bases; unmatched bases: 9. The CDR3 is made up of 17 amino acids. CDR1 is SGHTA and CDR2 is FQGNSA in the germline V gene. CDR3 nucleotide sequence: TGTGCCAGCAGCTCTGGACTAGCGGGAGGCCGTGGGAATGAGCAGTTCTTC. The encoded protein is CASSSGLAGGRGNEQFF.

The chain has TRBV7-3 and TRBJ2-1; D is unclear. The V and J ends lost 3 bases and 9 bases respectively, with 12 bases between them. The CDR3 is 13 amino acids. Germline V gene sequence: CDR1 SGHTA, CDR2 FQGTGA. The CDR3 DNA is TGTGCCAGCAGCTTCACCTTAAAGAGTGAGCAGTTCTTC. Encoded protein: CASSFTLKSEQFF.

The V and J genes are TRBV7-8 and TRBJ2-1, with TRBD2 as a possible D gene (6 bases). Trimming left V 1 base short and J 3 bases short, with 13 bases between. The length of the CDR3 is 16 residues. Germline CDR1 and CDR2: SGHVS and FQNEAQ. CDR3 region: CASSLVGGKIYNEQFF. Written as DNA, the CDR3 is TGTGCCAGCAGCTTAGTAGGCGGGAAGATCTACAATGAGCAGTTCTTC.

The V and J genes are TRBV29-1 and TRBJ1-1; D uncertain. V lost 1 base and J lost 4, with 7 bases in between. The germline gives CDR1 SQVTM, CDR2 ANQGSEA. The CDR3 has 12 residues. CDR3 DNA sequence: TGCAGCGTTGAAGCCCGGGGCACTGAAGCTTTCTTT. Its protein product is CSVEARGTEAFF.

This chain links TRBV5-4 with TRBJ2-7, with 7 positions matching TRBD2. The CDR3 is 17 amino acids. CDR1 is SGHNT, CDR2 YYREEE, per germline (reference sequence). V gave up 3 bases and J gave up 6 bases; unmatched junction bases: 18. The CDR3 nucleotides read TGTGCCAGCAGCTCAGGGACGGGGACTATCCGGGGAGGCGAGCAGTACTTC. Translation gives CASSSGTGTIRGGEQYF.

J is TRBJ2-1 and V is TRBV27; weak D call: TRBD1 (6 bases). CDR3 length: 15 amino acids. Germline CDR1 reads MNHEY; CDR2 reads SMNVEV (reference sequence). Between the trimmed V and J ends, which lost 6 bases and 4 bases, there was a span of 16 bases. This CDR3 reads CASSPSGTLYNEQFF. The CDR3 DNA reads as TGTGCCAGCAGCCCATCCGGGACACTTTACAATGAGCAGTTCTTC.

The V gene is TRBV9, the J gene TRBJ2-1; the D is unclear. The V gene lost 1 base and the J gene lost 6 bases, with 8 bases spanning the gap. Germline assignment: CDR1 SGDLS and CDR2 YYNGEE. CDR3 size: 13 residues. This CDR3 is CASSVLPGNEQFF. CDR3 DNA: TGTGCCAGCAGCGTATTACCGGGCAATGAGCAGTTCTTC.

V is TRBV7-3 and J is TRBJ1-1; D remains unclear. Germline V gives CDR1 SGHTA, CDR2 FQGTGA. The CDR3 consists of 13 residues. With 5 bases removed from V and 1 base from J, the gap between germline ends came to 8 bases. CDR3 DNA sequence: TGTGCCAGCAGCCGTTCAGAGAACACTGAAGCTTTCTTT. Protein sequence: CASSRSENTEAFF.

The chain uses TRBV27 and TRBJ2-2; 9 nucleotides agree with TRBD1. Trimming took 7 bases from V and 5 from J; bases not matched to a gene: 8. Germline V gene sequence: CDR1 MNHEY, CDR2 SMNVEV (reference sequence). The CDR3 has 15 amino acids. The CDR3 sequence is CASKGQGRLTGELFF. DNA for the CDR3: TGTGCCAGCAAAGGACAGGGGCGTCTGACCGGGGAGCTGTTTTTT.